The 9 T cell receptor beta chains below come from one sample, sequenced in a study of blood T cell repertoires in COVID-19 (dated by TCRdb to about 2020). Library generation was performed with the immunoSEQ multiplex PCR assay. Entries here come from immuneACCESS through TCRdb and include only in-frame sequences with V and J called. Some clones fail to appear in such tables; in the studies checked, an unresolved V gene covers under half of the shortfall, and the cause of the remainder is unknown. The sample table shows 45,000 to 70,000 clones, and about 85% are seen once. The top ten clones comprise roughly a fifth of the sample. Sequenced sample: peripheral blood. These TCRs come from an elderly woman with COVID-19, enrolled during active disease.

The chain links TRBV30 to TRBJ1-1, with a tentative D call TRBD1 (5 bases). The V gene lost 3 bases and the J gene lost 1 base, with 6 bases spanning the gap. The CDR3 consists of 12 residues. Germline loops: CDR1 GTSNPN, CDR2 SVGIG (reference sequence). The CDR3 sequence: CAWRGRNTEAFF. As DNA, the CDR3 is TGTGCCTGGAGGGGGCGGAACACTGAAGCTTTCTTT.

The V call is TRBV19, the J call TRBJ1-2, with 8 bases aligning to TRBD1. This CDR3 is 14 amino acids long. Losses at the gene ends were 4 bases for V and 4 bases for J; bases not matched to a gene: 5. Germline-derived CDR1 and CDR2 are LNHDA and SQIVND (reference sequence). The CDR3 DNA sequence: TGTGCCAGTAGTAACCAGGGGGCTTCCTATGGCTACACCTTC. Protein sequence: CASSNQGASYGYTF. The entire variable domain, with the rest obtained from reference TRBV19 and TRBJ1-2, is as follows: DGGITQSPKYLFRKEGQNVTLSCEQNLNHDAMYWYRQDPGQGLRLIYYSQIVNDFQKGDIAEGYSVSREKKESFPLTVTSAQKNPTAFYLCASSNQGASYGYTFGSGTRLTVV.

V gene TRBV9 combines with J gene TRBJ1-1, with 8 bases fitting TRBD1. The ends lost 2 bases at V and 4 bases at J; junction bases unmatched: 7. This CDR3 has 15 residues. Germline values: CDR1 SGDLS, CDR2 YYNGEE. The CDR3 region is CASSVLTGAPTEAFF. CDR3 sequence (DNA): TGTGCCAGCAGCGTGTTGACAGGGGCACCCACTGAAGCTTTCTTT.

This clone was observed once. The CDR3 nucleotides read TGTGCCAGCAGTTCGATAATTGACAGAGGCAATGAGCAGTTCTTC. Protein: CASSSIIDRGNEQFF. V usage is TRBV6-5 and J usage is TRBJ2-1; a weak D match, TRBD1 (5 bases). Germline V gene lookup returns CDR1 MNHEY and CDR2 SVGAGI. Trimming pared 4 bases from V and 6 bases from J, leaving 16 bases between. The CDR3 runs 15 residues.

J is TRBJ2-7 and V is TRBV6-5; possible D gene TRBD1, 6 bases. This CDR3 is 14 amino acids long. The germline V gene encodes CDR1 MNHEY and CDR2 SVGAGI. V dropped 6 bases and J dropped 0 bases, with 12 bases sitting between them. This CDR3 is CASSHRVSSYEQYF. In DNA form, the CDR3 reads TGTGCCAGCAGCCACAGGGTGAGCTCCTACGAGCAGTACTTC.

V usage is TRBV10-1 and J usage is TRBJ2-2; TRBD1 agrees at 10 bases. Per germline, CDR1 WNHNN and CDR2 SYGVQD (reference sequence). The CDR3 sequence is 16 residues long. V lost 3 bases and J lost 3; bases outside the gene matches: 4. The CDR3 sequence: CASSDIGQGDTGELFF. For the CDR3, the DNA is TGCGCCAGCAGTGATATCGGACAGGGGGACACCGGGGAGCTGTTTTTT.

The chain has TRBV5-6 and TRBJ1-6, with unresolved D. From germline, CDR1 is SGHDT and CDR2 YYEEEE. This CDR3 has 14 amino acids. Trimming pared 0 bases from V and 6 bases from J, leaving 7 bases between. This CDR3 is CASSLGLSNSPLHF. The DNA of the CDR3 is TGTGCCAGCAGCTTGGGACTGAGTAATTCACCCCTCCACTTT.

This sequence joins TRBV2 and TRBJ2-7, with 8 bases lining up with TRBD2. Trimming at V came to 0 bases and at J to 3 bases, leaving 4 bases not matched to a gene. The CDR3 contains 15 residues. Per germline, CDR1 SNHLY and CDR2 FYNNEI. This chain's CDR3 is CASSEARLASYEQYF. CDR3 DNA: TGTGCCAGCAGTGAAGCTAGACTAGCGAGCTACGAGCAGTACTTC.

The chain employs TRBV3-1 (or the pseudogene TRBV3-2) and TRBJ1-1; D gene ambiguous. The CDR3 extends over 14 amino acids. Deletions cut 2 bases from V and 1 base from J, with 8 bases between. Germline V gene data show CDR1 as LGHDT and CDR2 as YNNKEL (reference sequence). The CDR3 here is CASSQNSWNTEAFF. In DNA, the CDR3 is TGTGCCAGCAGCCAAAACAGCTGGAACACTGAAGCTTTCTTT.